This T cell receptor beta chain came from a study of blood T cell repertoires in COVID-19. Using immunoSEQ multiplex PCR, the repertoire was profiled, and TCRdb retains in-frame clones only, with some absent. The data contain approximately 340,000 clones, around 83% of them seen just once; the ten biggest clones take up about 2.7%. The sequence was obtained from a man aged 25 to 45 with active or convalescent COVID-19. The material sequenced was peripheral blood.

In DNA form, the CDR3 reads TGTGCCAGCAGCGCCGGGCCGCGAACTCCGGGACAGCCGCGACGCCGCTACACCTTC. Translating it yields CASSAGPRTPGQPRRRYTF. This chain links TRBV5-4 with TRBJ1-2, with 7 bases lining up with TRBD1. The ends lost 4 bases at V and 9 bases at J; junction bases unmatched: 27. There are 19 residues in the CDR3. From germline, CDR1 is SGHNT and CDR2 YYREEE (reference sequence).